This T cell receptor (beta chain) was retrieved from a study of shared clonotypes between healthy human individuals. This table comes from immunoSEQ multiplex PCR, and its TCRdb copy is limited to in-frame clones, with some not included. The table has millions of clones, 85% to 95% seen once; the top ten hold 0.13%. The CDR3 runs to 13 residues. Germline assignment: CDR1 LNHDA and CDR2 SQIVND (reference sequence). Trimming took off 4 bases at V and 4 bases at J, with 8 bases between the two ends. The receptor comes from a man aged 18 to 29 in good health. The gene calls are TRBV19 and TRBJ1-5, with D unresolved. What was sequenced was naive CD4+ T cells sorted from blood. Indicated subset: CD45RA+ positively selected. The CDR3 loop is CASSRLLNQPQHF. The CDR3 nucleotides are TGTGCCAGTAGTAGGCTGTTGAATCAGCCCCAGCATTTT. The full variable domain, completed using reference TRBV19 and TRBJ1-5, is DGGITQSPKYLFRKEGQNVTLSCEQNLNHDAMYWYRQDPGQGLRLIYYSQIVNDFQKGDIAEGYSVSREKKESFPLTVTSAQKNPTAFYLCASSRLLNQPQHFGDGTRLSIL.